Described below is a single T cell receptor beta chain sequence and its context. Its antigen is unidentified. Execution of the assay was at deep level. Using immunoSEQ multiplex PCR, the repertoire was profiled, and TCRdb retains in-frame clones only, with some absent. The sample records 2 million to 2.5 million clones, around 95% being singletons. This sample is part of a study of shared clonotypes between healthy human individuals. On the study more broadly: Plates per donor: three CD4 naive, three CD4 memory, two CD8 naive, one CD8 memory.

Study-wide results and limits: Generation probabilities were higher for clonotypes shared across all four sorted-subset donors than for unshared ones.

Partitioning of CD4+ cells yielded a CD45RA+ naive subset and a CD45RA-negative memory subset. The CDR3 contains 15 residues. V was cut by 7 bases and J by 7 bases, with 21 bases left in between. Per the germline V gene, CDR1 is SGHRS and CDR2 is YFSETQ. The chain combines TRBV5-1 with TRBJ2-1; perhaps TRBD2 as D (6 bases). Sequencing was done on a sample of naive CD4+ T cells sorted from blood. The subset was: CD45RA+ positively selected. The sequence came from a man younger than 30 in good health. CDR3 residues: CASFTGGLNSNEQFF. Written as DNA, the CDR3 is TGCGCCAGCTTCACCGGCGGACTAAATTCGAATGAGCAGTTCTTC.